Detailed here is one T cell receptor (beta chain). The antigen remains undetermined. Primers for the PCR totalled 60 Vbeta and 13 Jbeta. Libraries were prepared by immunoSEQ multiplex PCR; TCRdb keeps only in-frame clonotypes and omits some of them. The sample carries tens of thousands of clones, 76% recorded once. The sample originates from a study of cytomegalovirus exposure and HLA in healthy donors. Germline CDR1 and CDR2: MNHEY and SVGAGI. V shed 0 bases and J shed 10 bases, with 14 bases lying between them. The CDR3 contains 14 residues. Study-wide findings and caveats: A prior analysis recorded that most TCR beta V segments were productive about 87% or about 30% of the time.

The rearrangement joins TRBV6-5 to TRBJ2-3, with D perhaps TRBD2 (5 bases). Sequencing was done on a sample of PBMCs. The origin of this receptor is a male donor in good health and CMV-seronegative. In DNA form, the CDR3 reads TGTGCCAGCAGTTACTCAACGGAGGTAGTTTCGCAGTATTTT. It specifies CASSYSTEVVSQYF.